A selection of T cell receptor beta chains follows, all from one sample in a study of blood T cell repertoires in COVID-19. TCRdb's table, derived via immunoSEQ multiplex PCR, lists solely in-frame clones and lacks some. Counted here are around 16,000 clones, 70% to 90% occurring once; the ten biggest clones make up 52%. Specimen: peripheral blood. All receptors come from a man between 60 and 75 years old with acute or convalescent COVID-19. Both conserved end residues are part of each CDR3. Clone size appears in some rows only: once, few, many, or a class for an expanded clone.

v_call: TRBV7-2
clone_size: -
j_call: TRBJ2-7
cdr3_aa: CASSLTSGGGYEQYF

v_call: TRBV29-1
clone_size: once
j_call: TRBJ2-3
cdr3_aa: CSVRALDRGRTDTQYF

v_call: TRBV11-2
clone_size: few
j_call: TRBJ1-1
cdr3_aa: CASSLLTGTNTEAFF

v_call: TRBV7-9
clone_size: once
j_call: TRBJ2-7
cdr3_aa: CASSVHDYEQYF

v_call: TRBV28
clone_size: -
j_call: TRBJ2-2
cdr3_aa: CASRPPGTGGNTGELFF

v_call: TRBV5-1
clone_size: -
j_call: TRBJ2-7
cdr3_aa: CASSLDSFSYEQYF

v_call: TRBV4-2
clone_size: -
j_call: TRBJ2-5
cdr3_aa: CASSQDRLAGGPGTQYF

v_call: TRBV10-3
clone_size: -
j_call: TRBJ2-5
cdr3_aa: CAISAGQGAGETQYF

v_call: TRBV7-2
clone_size: -
j_call: TRBJ1-1
cdr3_aa: CASSWRQGPEAFF

v_call: TRBV5-1
clone_size: -
j_call: TRBJ1-1
cdr3_aa: CASSATGGLTEAFF

v_call: TRBV6-2/TRBV6-3
clone_size: -
j_call: TRBJ1-3
cdr3_aa: CASSSGTGYSGNTIYF

v_call: TRBV4-3
clone_size: once
j_call: TRBJ2-7
cdr3_aa: CASSQDWLAGGREQYF

v_call: TRBV6-5
clone_size: -
j_call: TRBJ1-1
cdr3_aa: CATCRGGSMNTEAFF

v_call: TRBV29-1
clone_size: once
j_call: TRBJ2-7
cdr3_aa: CSVESQGGSEQYF

v_call: TRBV28
clone_size: -
j_call: TRBJ1-2
cdr3_aa: CASSLAAYGYTF

v_call: TRBV4-3
clone_size: -
j_call: TRBJ1-2
cdr3_aa: CASSQVPGAYGYTF

v_call: TRBV28
clone_size: -
j_call: TRBJ1-2
cdr3_aa: CASSLLRDRVGYTF

v_call: TRBV4-3
clone_size: many
j_call: TRBJ1-2
cdr3_aa: CASSPNLRVTYGYTF

v_call: TRBV30
clone_size: -
j_call: TRBJ1-2
cdr3_aa: CAWSVPPGGSHGYTF

v_call: TRBV7-9
clone_size: -
j_call: TRBJ1-2
cdr3_aa: CASSLEAGGLYGYTF

v_call: TRBV27
clone_size: -
j_call: TRBJ1-2
cdr3_aa: CASSLTTGYGYTF

v_call: TRBV7-2
clone_size: -
j_call: TRBJ2-3
cdr3_aa: CASSLEAGGRSDTQYF

v_call: TRBV28
clone_size: -
j_call: TRBJ1-4
cdr3_aa: CASSGFTGPLNEKLFF

v_call: TRBV24-1
clone_size: -
j_call: TRBJ2-3
cdr3_aa: CATSARTDTQYF

v_call: TRBV6-6
clone_size: medium-sized
j_call: TRBJ1-1
cdr3_aa: CASNLAGPEAFF

v_call: TRBV2
clone_size: -
j_call: TRBJ1-1
cdr3_aa: CASSVRTVNTEAFF

v_call: TRBV6-5
clone_size: -
j_call: TRBJ2-7
cdr3_aa: CASRYGQGGYEQYF

v_call: TRBV27
clone_size: -
j_call: TRBJ2-1
cdr3_aa: CASTAHSGRDSGDEQFF

v_call: TRBV11-2
clone_size: once
j_call: TRBJ2-7
cdr3_aa: CASSLIFEQYF

v_call: TRBV28
clone_size: once
j_call: TRBJ2-3
cdr3_aa: CASSSAGSLADTQYF

v_call: TRBV18
clone_size: -
j_call: TRBJ1-5
cdr3_aa: CASSPGQSNQPQHF

v_call: TRBV28
clone_size: -
j_call: TRBJ2-7
cdr3_aa: CASSLGGVYEQYF

v_call: TRBV7-9
clone_size: -
j_call: TRBJ2-5
cdr3_aa: CASSFYGIQETQYF

v_call: TRBV6-2/TRBV6-3
clone_size: -
j_call: TRBJ1-2
cdr3_aa: CASSRADYGYTF

v_call: TRBV7-8
clone_size: -
j_call: TRBJ2-1
cdr3_aa: CASSSLKWGLAGGGGQFF

v_call: TRBV6-6
clone_size: -
j_call: TRBJ1-5
cdr3_aa: CASRGSGSRNNQPQHF

v_call: TRBV2
clone_size: once
j_call: TRBJ2-1
cdr3_aa: CASSELGLSGGAGEQFF

v_call: TRBV5-4
clone_size: -
j_call: TRBJ1-2
cdr3_aa: CASSLSQGAAIHYGYTF

v_call: TRBV21-1
clone_size: -
j_call: TRBJ1-1
cdr3_aa: CASSVQGWMNTEAFF

v_call: TRBV9
clone_size: once
j_call: TRBJ2-1
cdr3_aa: CASTPWPSRYNEQFF

v_call: TRBV7-9
clone_size: -
j_call: TRBJ2-1
cdr3_aa: CASSPPGGLYNEQFF

v_call: TRBV7-2
clone_size: -
j_call: TRBJ1-6
cdr3_aa: CASSLSGVSSPLHF

v_call: TRBV7-7
clone_size: -
j_call: TRBJ2-3
cdr3_aa: CAVTISSGGPSTDTQYF

v_call: TRBV7-2
clone_size: -
j_call: TRBJ1-1
cdr3_aa: CASSLMDRGNTEAFF

v_call: TRBV5-4
clone_size: -
j_call: TRBJ2-1
cdr3_aa: CASSLEYRGVNNEQFF

v_call: TRBV28
clone_size: -
j_call: TRBJ2-1
cdr3_aa: CASSLPIRTSGSGNEQFF

v_call: TRBV4-1
clone_size: -
j_call: TRBJ2-2
cdr3_aa: CASSQVGNRINTGELFF

v_call: TRBV7-6
clone_size: -
j_call: TRBJ1-1
cdr3_aa: CASSLGQGTEAFF

v_call: TRBV7-2
clone_size: -
j_call: TRBJ1-2
cdr3_aa: CASSTLAPPRYTF

v_call: TRBV3-1/TRBV3-2
clone_size: -
j_call: TRBJ1-3
cdr3_aa: CASSQDGRESGNTIYF

v_call: TRBV19
clone_size: -
j_call: TRBJ2-7
cdr3_aa: CASTPTWDRVYEQYF

v_call: TRBV7-8
clone_size: -
j_call: TRBJ1-4
cdr3_aa: CASSFTDSRNEKLFF

v_call: TRBV29-1
clone_size: -
j_call: TRBJ1-1
cdr3_aa: CSVRVDTEAFF